Included here is one T cell receptor (beta chain) sequence, with context. Generated by immunoSEQ multiplex PCR, the TCRdb table keeps only in-frame clones and is missing some. The profile shows some 93,000 clones, 65% to 90% of them singletons. The data originate from a study of blood T cell repertoires in COVID-19. This CDR3 spans 15 amino acids. The clonotype originates from a man between 60 and 75 years old with acute or convalescent COVID-19. This chain uses TRBV21-1 with TRBJ2-7; TRBD2 is the table's D call, not checked against the DNA. TRBV21-1 is a recognized pseudogene. The sequenced material came from peripheral blood. DNA for the CDR3: TGTGCCAGCAGCTCAGGGACTACCAGCTCCTACGAGCAGTACTTC. Encoded protein: CASSSGTTSSYEQYF.